The present entry profiles one T cell receptor beta chain with its context. This record comes from a study of blood T cell repertoires in COVID-19. Study summary: Nucleic acid was either cDNA or gDNA, and it came from T cells, B-cell-depleted T cells, or PBMCs.

The assay was immunoSEQ multiplex PCR, and TCRdb's table has in-frame clones only and misses some. The sample records under 150,000 clones, about 82% being singletons. Losses at the gene ends were 4 bases for V and 7 bases for J; bases not matched to a gene: 11. CDR1 and CDR2 (germline): SNHLY, FYNNEI. CDR3 length: 16 amino acids. Adults between roughly 18 and 89 years of age took part from 20 to 25 US areas. Cohort placement rested on clinical history that participants reported themselves. The TCR was taken from a woman between 40 and 55 years old who had recovered from COVID-19. Sample: PBMCs or T cells enriched from blood (not recorded which). V and J are TRBV2 and TRBJ1-4, with 8 bases identical to TRBD1. The CDR3 nucleotides read TGTGCCAGCAGTGGCGCAAAGCAGGGGGCTTTTGAAAAACTGTTTTTT. Translated, it gives CASSGAKQGAFEKLFF.